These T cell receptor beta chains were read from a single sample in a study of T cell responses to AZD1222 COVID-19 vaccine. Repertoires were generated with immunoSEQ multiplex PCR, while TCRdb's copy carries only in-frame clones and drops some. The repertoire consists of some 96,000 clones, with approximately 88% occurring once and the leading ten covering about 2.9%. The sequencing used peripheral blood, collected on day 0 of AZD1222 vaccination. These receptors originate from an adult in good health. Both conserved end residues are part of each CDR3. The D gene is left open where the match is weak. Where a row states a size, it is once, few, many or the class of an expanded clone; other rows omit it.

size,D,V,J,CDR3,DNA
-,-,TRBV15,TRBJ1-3,CATSSLGVSGNTIYF,TGTGCCACCAGCAGTTTGGGAGTCTCTGGAAACACCATATATTTT
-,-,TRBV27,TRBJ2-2,CASRWGTEKVGELFF,TGTGCCAGCAGGTGGGGAACAGAGAAAGTCGGGGAGCTGTTTTTT
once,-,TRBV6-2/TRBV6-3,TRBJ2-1,CASSFGRGSYNEQFF,TGTGCCAGCAGTTTTGGCAGGGGCTCCTACAATGAGCAGTTCTTC
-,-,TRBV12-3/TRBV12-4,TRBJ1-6,CASRRQTDSPLHF,TGTGCCAGCAGAAGACAGACCGATTCACCCCTCCACTTT
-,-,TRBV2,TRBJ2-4,CASSEVLGGKNIQYF,TGTGCCAGCAGTGAAGTTTTGGGCGGGAAAAACATTCAGTACTTC
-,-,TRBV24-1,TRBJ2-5,CATNRDLGETQYF,TGTGCCACCAACAGGGATCTAGGAGAGACCCAGTACTTC
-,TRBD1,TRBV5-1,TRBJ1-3,CASSWGTGTAGNTIYF,TGCGCCAGCAGCTGGGGAACCGGGACAGCTGGAAACACCATATATTTT
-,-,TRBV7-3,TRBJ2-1,CASSLKALASDEQFF,TGTGCCAGCAGCTTAAAGGCGCTAGCATCCGATGAGCAGTTCTTC
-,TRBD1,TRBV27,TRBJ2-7,CASSPEGTGAREQYF,TGTGCCAGCAGCCCAGAGGGGACAGGGGCACGCGAGCAGTACTTC
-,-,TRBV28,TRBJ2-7,CASSMRDSYEQYF,TGTGCCAGCTCTATGAGGGACTCCTACGAGCAGTACTTC
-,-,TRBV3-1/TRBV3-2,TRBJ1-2,CASSQNSRGDSNYGYTF,TGTGCCAGCAGCCAAAATAGCAGGGGCGATTCTAACTATGGCTACACCTTC